Below are 18 T cell receptor beta chains sequenced from a single sample in a study of vaccination and CD4 T cells after COVID-19. The antigens for these receptors are not known. Cultured CD4+ T-cell DNA underwent Oncomine TCR Beta short-read sequencing. Each CDR3 protein is one row after TCRdb ran MiXCR on the PCR reads. This sample carries about 13,000 distinct CDR3 sequences, less than 70% of them seen once, and the ten largest clones take roughly 11%. Treatment meaning: approximately nine-day PBMC culture with coronavirus spike peptide pools or control peptides (ViraFEST assay). Material for sequencing was CD4+ T cells from blood, cultured in vitro. These receptor sequences come from a human donor who had recovered from COVID-19.

The chain combines TRBV7-3 with TRBJ2-2; D is uncertain. This CDR3 comprises 13 residues. CDR1 SGHTA and CDR2 FQGTGA come from the germline V gene. Trimming took 5 bases from V and 7 from J, leaving 11 bases between them. CDR3 region: CASSLRARGELFF. Here the CDR3 DNA reads TGTGCCAGCAGCCTACGTGCTCGCGGGGAGCTGTTTTTT.

The chain employs TRBV20-1 and TRBJ2-1, with 8 bases identical to TRBD2. The CDR3 extends over 13 amino acids. In germline, CDR1 is DFQATT, CDR2 SNEGSKA (reference sequence). Unmatched junction bases numbered 8, after V lost 4 bases and J lost 9 bases. The CDR3 reads CSAIAGKGFEQFF. The CDR3 DNA reads TGCAGTGCTATAGCGGGAAAGGGTTTTGAGCAGTTCTTC.

V and J are TRBV7-3 and TRBJ2-1, with D hard to call. The CDR3 totals 12 residues. The germline V and J ends were trimmed by 2 bases and 10 bases, with 9 bases remaining between them. From germline, CDR1 is SGHTA and CDR2 FQGTGA. The CDR3 DNA sequence: TGTGCCAGCAGCTTAGGTCCTCAAGAGCAGTTCTTC. Translation gives CASSLGPQEQFF.

This clonotype occurred once. The chain combines TRBV6-2 or TRBV6-3 with TRBJ2-7; TRBD2 might be the D (6 bases). The germline CDR1 and CDR2 sequences are MNHEY and SVGEGT. Trimming took off 2 bases at V and 2 bases at J, with 10 bases between the two ends. This CDR3 has 14 residues. The CDR3 sequence is CASSYGGSAYEQYF. CDR3 DNA: TGTGCCAGCAGTTACGGAGGGTCCGCCTACGAGCAGTACTTC.

Written as DNA, the CDR3 is TGCGCCAGGTATCACGAAGGCTTAGCGATCTCCTACAATGAGCAGTTCTTC. Translation gives CARYHEGLAISYNEQFF. The chain employs TRBV5-1 and TRBJ2-1; D possibly corresponds to TRBD2 (5 bases). V dropped 8 bases and J dropped 0 bases, with 21 bases sitting between them. Germline lookup yields CDR1 SGHRS and CDR2 YFSETQ. The CDR3 extends over 17 amino acids.

The genes are TRBV6-8 and TRBJ1-1; possible D gene TRBD1, 6 bases. With 8 bases removed from V and 0 bases from J, the gap between germline ends came to 10 bases. From germline, CDR1 is MNHGY and CDR2 SAAAGT. CDR3 length equals 13 residues. The DNA of the CDR3 is TGTGCCAGCCAGGGGTCCATGAACACTGAAGCTTTCTTT. Protein product: CASQGSMNTEAFF.

V gene TRBV19 combines with J gene TRBJ1-5, with D possibly matching TRBD1 (6 bases). The CDR3 totals 15 residues. Trimming stripped 6 bases from V and 0 bases from J, with 12 bases between. Germline lookup yields CDR1 LNHDA and CDR2 SQIVND (reference sequence). The CDR3 is CASSRTDYSNQPQHF. The CDR3 nucleotides are TGTGCCAGTAGCCGGACAGACTATAGCAATCAGCCCCAGCATTTT.

The rearrangement uses TRBV7-2 and TRBJ1-5; D is perhaps TRBD1 (6 bases). This CDR3 spans 17 amino acids. Trimming took 1 base from V and 0 from J, leaving 13 bases between them. The germline CDR1 and CDR2 sequences are SGHTA and FQGNSA. The CDR3 sequence: CASSLVGGPYSNQPQHF. CDR3 bases: TGTGCCAGCAGCTTAGTTGGGGGGCCATATAGCAATCAGCCCCAGCATTTT. Full variable domain (missing parts from reference TRBV7-2 and TRBJ1-5): GAGVSQSPSNKVTEKGKDVELRCDPISGHTALYWYRQSLGQGLEFLIYFQGNSAPDKSGLPSDRFSAERTGGSVSTLTIQRTQQEDSAVYLCASSLVGGPYSNQPQHFGDGTRLSIL.

This chain joins TRBV7-9 and TRBJ2-3; TRBD2 might be the D (5 bases). V gave up 5 bases and J gave up 9 bases, with 18 bases separating them. Germline V gives CDR1 SEHNR, CDR2 FQNEAQ (reference sequence). The CDR3 length is 14 residues. CDR3 sequence reads: CASSPRDSRRTQYF. CDR3 DNA sequence: TGTGCCAGCAGCCCCCGGGATAGTCGAAGGACGCAGTATTTT.

This clonotype was observed a handful of times. V is TRBV20-1 and J is TRBJ2-5, with a tentative D call TRBD1 (6 bases). Germline V CDR1 and CDR2: DFQATT, SNEGSKA (reference sequence). V was cut by 4 bases and J by 0 bases, with 15 bases left in between. This CDR3 comprises 15 residues. The CDR3 sequence is CSATVGQIYQETQYF. As DNA, the CDR3 is TGCAGTGCTACCGTAGGACAGATATACCAAGAGACCCAGTACTTC.

The gene calls are TRBV27 and TRBJ2-1; maybe TRBD1 (5 bases). The V and J ends lost 6 bases and 5 bases respectively, with 17 bases between them. Germline values: CDR1 MNHEY, CDR2 SMNVEV (reference sequence). The CDR3 totals 15 residues. The CDR3 protein is CASRKGIQENNEQFF. The DNA of the CDR3 is TGTGCCAGCAGGAAAGGTATACAGGAAAACAATGAGCAGTTCTTC.

The DNA for the CDR3 is TGCGCCAGCAGCCGGGAGGGGAGCTACACCTTC. Encoded protein: CASSREGSYTF. This chain connects TRBV4-1 to TRBJ1-2, with D tentatively TRBD1 (5 bases). The V end was cut by 4 bases, the J end by 9 bases, with 9 bases between. CDR3 length: 11 amino acids. CDR1 and CDR2 from the germline V gene are MGHRA and YSYEKL.

This clonotype was picked up one time. The junction departs from the called germline gene at one end, perhaps through a read error. The gene calls are TRBV6-8 and TRBJ2-1; D unresolved. The CDR3 has 11 residues. Germline V CDR1 and CDR2: MNHGY, SAAAGT. The CDR3 sequence: CTSSYISEQFF. The DNA of the CDR3 is TGTACCAGCAGTTACATCAGTGAGCAGTTCTTC.

The chain is built from TRBV20-1 and TRBJ1-1, with D possibly being TRBD1 (5 bases). The CDR3 loop spans 15 amino acids. CDR1 is DFQATT and CDR2 is SNEGSKA in the germline V gene (reference sequence). Trimming left V 2 bases short and J 3 bases short, with 16 bases between. The CDR3 here is CSARFSARGDTEAFF. In DNA, the CDR3 is TGCAGTGCTAGATTCTCGGCGCGGGGGGACACTGAAGCTTTCTTT.

The chain's CDR3 is CASSEPGLLSYEQYF. As DNA, the CDR3 is TGTGCCAGCAGTGAACCGGGCTTACTTTCCTACGAGCAGTACTTC. The chain employs TRBV6-1 and TRBJ2-7; D unclear. The CDR3 covers 15 residues. V lost 2 bases and J lost 1, with 12 bases in between. Germline CDR1 MNHNS, CDR2 SASEGT.

The chain links TRBV30 to TRBJ1-3; D is uncertain. Germline values: CDR1 GTSNPN, CDR2 SVGIG (reference sequence). The CDR3 runs 15 residues. The V gene lost 2 bases and the J gene lost 0 bases, with 11 bases spanning the gap. The CDR3 region has the DNA TGTGCCTGGAGTCGGGTGACCCTCTCTGGAAACACCATATATTTT. The encoded protein is CAWSRVTLSGNTIYF.

V gene TRBV20-1 combines with J gene TRBJ2-7; D is undetermined. Deletions cut 2 bases from V and 3 bases from J, with 11 bases between. This CDR3 has 13 residues. CDR1 is DFQATT and CDR2 is SNEGSKA in the germline V gene (reference sequence). CDR3 DNA: TGCAGTGCTAGACGCCTGGGCCTCTACGAGCAGTACTTC. As protein: CSARRLGLYEQYF.

This chain uses TRBV19 with TRBJ1-6; 10 nucleotides align to TRBD1. V shed 9 bases, J shed 8 bases, and the junction held 4 bases outside the gene matches. Germline V CDR1 and CDR2: LNHDA, SQIVND (reference sequence). The CDR3 is made up of 13 amino acids. The CDR3 DNA reads TGTGCCAGCCAGACAGGGGGCGATTCACCCCTCCACTTT. It yields the protein CASQTGGDSPLHF.